The 32 T cell receptor beta chains given below trace back to one sample, sequenced in a study of shared clonotypes between healthy human individuals (dated by TCRdb to 2020 to 2022). CD8 naive samples consisted of CD45RO-negative cells that were positively selected for CCR7, yielding a CD45RA+CCR7+ population without TemRA cells. Preparation of the library involved the immunoSEQ multiplex PCR assay. The clones in this table, taken by TCRdb from immuneACCESS, are in-frame only. Not every clone is retained; where verified, under half of the shortfall comes from an unresolved V gene, and the cause of the rest is unknown. This sample lists 760,000 or so clones; approximately 97% were detected once. Under 0.3% of the sample goes to the ten largest clones. The sample taken for sequencing was naive CD8+ T cells sorted from blood. The cell subset or site label of this sample denotes: CD45RA+CCR7+. Source of these receptors: a man in his thirties or forties in good health.

This rearrangement joins TRBV7-3 to TRBJ1-2; D is perhaps TRBD1 (6 bases). Germline assignment: CDR1 SGHTA and CDR2 FQGTGA. The CDR3 spans 13 residues. Trimming cost V 2 bases and J 6 bases, with 10 bases left between them. The CDR3 nucleotides read TGTGCCAGCAGCTTACAGGGGCAGGATGGCTACACCTTC. Protein sequence: CASSLQGQDGYTF.

This chain uses TRBV25-1 with TRBJ2-3; D is uncertain. Germline V gives CDR1 MGHDK, CDR2 SYGVNS. Trimming stripped 2 bases from V and 5 bases from J, with 8 bases between. CDR3 length: 13 amino acids. CDR3 loop: CASSERMGDTQYF. The DNA for the CDR3 is TGTGCCAGCAGTGAAAGGATGGGAGATACGCAGTATTTT.

Regarding this clone: An end of the junction does not agree with germline; a read error may underlie this. The J gene is TRBJ2-3, the V gene TRBV7-7, with 7 bases that match TRBD1. CDR1 is SSHAT and CDR2 is FNYEAQ in the germline V gene (reference sequence). This CDR3 has 14 residues. In nucleotides, the CDR3 is TGTGCTAGCAGCAGGGGGTCCCCCCCAGATACGCAGTATTTT. Amino acids: CASSRGSPPDTQYF.

As to this clone: The sample holds other DNA sequences that translate to the same CDR3. The CDR3 sequence is CASSQGQGSYNEQFF. The CDR3 DNA reads as TGCGCCAGCAGCCAAGGACAAGGCTCCTACAATGAGCAGTTCTTC. The V call is TRBV4-1, the J call TRBJ2-1, with no clear D. The CDR3 is 15 residues long. Germline CDR1 is MGHRA and CDR2 is YSYEKL. The V and J ends lost 1 base and 0 bases respectively, with 7 bases between them.

The chain carries TRBV7-9 and TRBJ2-1; 7 nucleotides align to TRBD2. Per the germline V gene, CDR1 is SEHNR and CDR2 is FQNEAQ (reference sequence). Trimming cost V 5 bases and J 2 bases; bases outside gene matches: 6. This CDR3 spans 15 amino acids. Here the CDR3 DNA reads TGTGCCAGCAGCCCATCTAGCGGAGCCTACAATGAGCAGTTCTTC. Protein product: CASSPSSGAYNEQFF.

V gene TRBV5-5 combines with J gene TRBJ2-3, with TRBD2 matching over 8 bases. Germline V gene data show CDR1 as SGHKS and CDR2 as YYEKEE (reference sequence). With V trimmed by 3 bases and J by 4 bases, 16 bases remained unmatched. This CDR3 has 18 residues. DNA of the CDR3: TGTGCCAGCAGCTCTTCCGAAAGAGTCAGCGGGAGTTCAGATACGCAGTATTTT. Residues: CASSSSERVSGSSDTQYF.

The chain is built from TRBV28 and TRBJ1-4, with no clear D. Germline V gene lookup returns CDR1 MDHEN and CDR2 SYDVKM. The V gene lost 1 base and the J gene lost 6 bases, with 9 bases spanning the gap. The length of the CDR3 is 14 residues. The CDR3 is CASSLYRMDEKLFF. In DNA form, the CDR3 reads TGTGCCAGCAGTTTATACAGAATGGATGAAAAACTGTTTTTT.

The genes are TRBV28 and TRBJ1-2; weak D call: TRBD1 (6 bases). V dropped 7 bases and J dropped 6 bases, with 15 bases sitting between them. The germline gives CDR1 MDHEN, CDR2 SYDVKM. The CDR3 totals 13 residues. The CDR3 nucleotides read TGTGCCAGCATGGGTGCCAGGGGCCATGGCTACACCTTC. This codes for CASMGARGHGYTF.

This rearrangement joins TRBV15 to TRBJ2-5; D might be TRBD1 (5 bases). Germline V gene lookup returns CDR1 LNHNV and CDR2 YYDKDF (reference sequence). This CDR3 comprises 15 residues. V shed 0 bases and J shed 0 bases, with 8 bases lying between them. As DNA, the CDR3 is TGTGCCACCAGCAGAGAAGACAGAGACCAAGAGACCCAGTACTTC. It codes for CATSREDRDQETQYF.

The chain carries TRBV18 and TRBJ2-7, with unresolved D. V gave up 0 bases and J gave up 3 bases, with 6 bases separating them. Germline-derived CDR1 and CDR2 are KGHSH and LQKENI. The CDR3 runs to 13 residues. CDR3 sequence reads: CASSPPDVYEQYF. Here the CDR3 DNA reads TGTGCCAGCTCACCACCGGACGTCTACGAGCAGTACTTC.

The rearrangement uses TRBV27 and TRBJ2-7; D possibly corresponds to TRBD2 (5 bases). Trimming stripped 6 bases from V and 0 bases from J, with 12 bases between. CDR1 and CDR2 from the germline V gene are MNHEY and SMNVEV (reference sequence). The CDR3 has 14 amino acids. CDR3 sequence reads: CASRPLTSSYEQYF. CDR3 nucleotides: TGTGCCAGCAGGCCCCTCACTAGCTCCTACGAGCAGTACTTC.

This chain uses TRBV25-1 with TRBJ2-2; 9 positions match TRBD1. The CDR3 contains 16 residues. After removal of 6 bases from V and 3 bases from J, the junction contained 8 bases not matched to a gene. Germline loops: CDR1 MGHDK, CDR2 SYGVNS. CDR3 bases: TGTGCCAGCAGCGGGGATTGGACAGGGGACACCGGGGAGCTGTTTTTT. Translation gives CASSGDWTGDTGELFF.

The J gene is TRBJ2-1, the V gene TRBV7-2; 8 nucleotides match TRBD1. Germline V gives CDR1 SGHTA, CDR2 FQGNSA. The V and J ends lost 3 bases and 1 base, in that order; junction bases with no gene match: 5. The CDR3 loop spans 16 amino acids. The CDR3 loop is CASSLQGAGSYNEQFF. As DNA, the CDR3 is TGTGCCAGCAGCTTGCAGGGGGCCGGGTCCTACAATGAGCAGTTCTTC.

This chain uses TRBV29-1 with TRBJ1-1; D is unresolved. The CDR3 contains 13 residues. Trimming left V 7 bases short and J 4 bases short, with 16 bases between. From germline, CDR1 is SQVTM and CDR2 ANQGSEA. For the CDR3, the DNA is TGCAGCGGTCCTGGTCAGATCGGCACTGAAGCTTTCTTT. It is translated as CSGPGQIGTEAFF.

The rearrangement links TRBV7-9 to TRBJ2-1, with 12 bases that match TRBD2. This CDR3 spans 19 amino acids. With V trimmed by 2 bases and J by 3 bases, 11 bases remained unmatched. The germline V gene has CDR1 SEHNR and CDR2 FQNEAQ (reference sequence). CDR3 sequence: CASSLSISSGRARYNEQFF. The CDR3 DNA follows: TGTGCCAGCAGCTTATCGATTTCTAGCGGGAGGGCTCGCTACAATGAGCAGTTCTTC.

The chain is built from TRBV2 and TRBJ1-1; the D is unclear. V dropped 10 bases and J dropped 1 base, with 10 bases sitting between them. Germline CDR1 and CDR2: SNHLY and FYNNEI. This CDR3 has 12 amino acids. The CDR3 reads CATRASNTEAFF. The CDR3 nucleotides read TGTGCCACCCGGGCCTCGAACACTGAAGCTTTCTTT.

The chain uses TRBV14 and TRBJ2-1; D might be TRBD2 (5 bases). CDR1 and CDR2 (germline): SGHDN, FVKESK. The CDR3 runs 13 residues. Trimming cost V 2 bases and J 8 bases, with 10 bases left between them. CDR3 sequence reads: CASSQSGFDEQFF. DNA of the CDR3: TGTGCCAGCAGCCAAAGCGGATTCGATGAGCAGTTCTTC.

The chain has TRBV13 and TRBJ1-5; D unclear. Deletions cut 2 bases from V and 2 bases from J, with 10 bases between. Germline V gene sequence: CDR1 PRHDT, CDR2 FYEKMQ (reference sequence). This CDR3 is 15 amino acids long. DNA for the CDR3: TGTGCCAGCAGCTTAAAACCCCCTTGCAATCAGCCCCAGCATTTT. Translated: CASSLKPPCNQPQHF. The variable domain in full, completed from reference TRBV13 and TRBJ1-5, reads AAGVIQSPRHLIKEKRETATLKCYPIPRHDTVYWYQQGPGQDPQFLISFYEKMQSDKGSIPDRFSAQQFSDYHSELNMSSLELGDSALYFCASSLKPPCNQPQHFGDGTRLSIL.

This CDR3 reads CASSTGGSDSYGYTF. The CDR3 coding sequence is TGTGCCAGCAGCACAGGGGGCTCTGATTCCTATGGCTACACCTTC. This chain uses TRBV9 with TRBJ1-2, with 9 nucleotides matching TRBD1. This CDR3 region has 15 residues. Germline V gives CDR1 SGDLS, CDR2 YYNGEE. V shed 4 bases, J shed 4 bases, and the junction held 8 bases outside the gene matches. Full variable domain (missing parts from reference TRBV9 and TRBJ1-2): DSGVTQTPKHLITATGQRVTLRCSPRSGDLSVYWYQQSLDQGLQFLIQYYNGEERAKGNILERFSAQQFPDLHSELNLSSLELGDSALYFCASSTGGSDSYGYTFGSGTRLTVV.

The chain's CDR3 is CASSYSTGGTDTQYF. CDR3 DNA: TGCGCCAGCAGTTACTCGACTGGGGGCACAGATACGCAGTATTTT. V is TRBV10-1 and J is TRBJ2-3; D uncertain. CDR3 length: 15 amino acids. Per germline, CDR1 WNHNN and CDR2 SYGVQD (reference sequence). The V end lost 5 bases, the J end lost 1 base, and 13 bases lay between the germline ends.

The table lists this clone with a few counts. The chain joins TRBV6-5 to TRBJ2-2; the D is unclear. The CDR3 spans 13 residues. Germline V gene lookup returns CDR1 MNHEY and CDR2 SVGAGI. Trimming removed 2 bases at V and 3 bases at J, with 4 bases between. CDR3 protein: CASSYQDTGELFF. CDR3 DNA: TGTGCCAGCAGTTACCAGGACACCGGGGAGCTGTTTTTT.

The chain is built from TRBV5-5 and TRBJ2-7; D ambiguous. Germline CDR1 SGHKS, CDR2 YYEKEE (reference sequence). The CDR3 extends over 13 amino acids. Trimming pared 0 bases from V and 4 bases from J, leaving 8 bases between. As DNA, the CDR3 is TGTGCCAGCAGCTTGGTTTTGGCTTACGAGCAGTACTTC. It specifies CASSLVLAYEQYF.

The chain combines TRBV18 with TRBJ2-1; D gene uncertain. Between the trimmed V and J ends, which lost 2 bases and 6 bases, there was a span of 5 bases. This CDR3 is built from 12 residues. Germline CDR1 KGHSH, CDR2 LQKENI. In nucleotides, the CDR3 is TGTGCCAGCTCACCATGGGGCAATGAGCAGTTCTTC. Encoded protein: CASSPWGNEQFF.

This clone was found once. V usage is TRBV27 and J usage is TRBJ2-3; 10 bases map to TRBD2. The CDR3 spans 15 residues. Germline V gene data show CDR1 as MNHEY and CDR2 as SMNVEV (reference sequence). V trimming: 6 bases; J trimming: 2 bases; junction bases outside the gene matches: 5. CDR3 DNA: TGTGCCAGCAGGCTCGGGACTAGCGACACAGATACGCAGTATTTT. This encodes CASRLGTSDTDTQYF.

The DNA of the CDR3 is TGTGCCAGCAGCGCTCGGCTCGGACAGGGGTGGACCGGGGAGCTGTTTTTT. Its protein product is CASSARLGQGWTGELFF. The chain employs TRBV9 and TRBJ2-2; 9 bases line up with TRBD1. CDR3 length: 17 residues. V gave up 3 bases and J gave up 5 bases; unmatched junction bases: 11. CDR1 is SGDLS, CDR2 YYNGEE, per germline.

Concerning this clone itself: Other DNA sequences within the sample encode an identical CDR3. The gene calls are TRBV7-3 and TRBJ2-1; maybe TRBD2 (5 bases). CDR1 is SGHTA, CDR2 FQGTGA, per germline. The CDR3 extends over 14 amino acids. V was trimmed by 2 bases and J by 3 bases, leaving 8 bases between them. The CDR3 sequence: CASSLAGSYNEQFF. As DNA, the CDR3 is TGTGCCAGCAGCTTAGCGGGTAGCTACAATGAGCAGTTCTTC.

The chain joins TRBV5-1 to TRBJ2-5; D gene uncertain. Germline V gene lookup returns CDR1 SGHRS and CDR2 YFSETQ. The CDR3 length is 20 residues. V was shortened by 1 base and J by 1 base, with 26 bases between the two germline ends. CDR3 nucleotide sequence: TGCGCCAGCAGCTTGTCTGTGGTACACACGGAGCCGACCCCCCAAGAGACCCAGTACTTC. Its protein is CASSLSVVHTEPTPQETQYF.

The CDR3 nucleotides read TGTGCCAGTAGTCACAGGGGGGCCGAGCAGTACTTC. Translated, it gives CASSHRGAEQYF. The rearrangement joins TRBV19 to TRBJ2-7; 8 bases match TRBD1. With 5 bases clipped from V and 6 bases from J, the junction kept 3 bases outside the gene matches. The CDR3 covers 12 residues. Germline V gives CDR1 LNHDA, CDR2 SQIVND (reference sequence).

V and J are TRBV28 and TRBJ2-2; D perhaps matches TRBD1 (6 bases). This CDR3 has 18 amino acids. V lost 6 bases and J 3 bases, leaving 23 bases between the germline ends. Germline values: CDR1 MDHEN, CDR2 SYDVKM. The chain's CDR3 is CASSSPTTGKSYTGELFF. CDR3 sequence (DNA): TGTGCCAGCAGCTCCCCAACAACAGGGAAATCCTACACCGGGGAGCTGTTTTTT.

The V call is TRBV4-1, the J call TRBJ2-7; 8 bases agree with TRBD2. Unmatched junction bases numbered 5, after V lost 4 bases and J lost 3 bases. This CDR3 has 14 residues. In germline, CDR1 is MGHRA, CDR2 YSYEKL. CDR3 region: CASSPSAGVYEQYF. The DNA of the CDR3 is TGCGCCAGCAGCCCTTCAGCGGGAGTCTACGAGCAGTACTTC.

V and J are TRBV19 and TRBJ1-3; D is ambiguous. V lost 5 bases, J lost 0 bases, and 14 bases lay in between. CDR3 size: 16 residues. Germline assignment: CDR1 LNHDA and CDR2 SQIVND (reference sequence). In DNA form, the CDR3 reads TGTGCCAGTAGTGCCCTTGGGGAAGCCTCTGGAAACACCATATATTTT. It yields the protein CASSALGEASGNTIYF.

The rearrangement uses TRBV4-3 and TRBJ2-2; TRBD2 matches at 9 bases. With V trimmed by 3 bases and J by 2 bases, 7 bases remained unmatched. The CDR3 consists of 17 residues. The germline V gene has CDR1 LGHNA and CDR2 YSLEER. This CDR3 is CASSQALAGLNTGELFF. The DNA of the CDR3 is TGCGCCAGCAGCCAGGCTCTAGCGGGACTAAACACCGGGGAGCTGTTTTTT.